The entry that follows covers one TCR beta chain sequence. Its antigen is unknown. One junction end disagrees with the germline gene, perhaps due to a read error. The data are from a study of radiation and T cells in renal cell carcinoma (TCRdb year 2020). About the full investigation: The samples were drawn from a clinical trial, where primary renal cell carcinomas were treated with 15 Gy of stereotactic body radiation therapy and then removed by nephrectomy 4 weeks afterward. In total, 50 to 60 samples, comprising 26 tumors and some 27 peripheral blood samples, were subjected to TCR beta sequencing. Across all 50 or so samples, several million unique CDR3 nucleotide sequences, encoding 2,658,974 unique CDR3 amino acid sequences, were identified.

CDR1 and CDR2 were assigned from the germline V gene as SQVTM and ANQGSEA. The CDR3 has 12 amino acids, counting the end cysteine and phenylalanine. CDR3 DNA only is kept here, 36 bases in frame from base 1. Overall results and qualifications from the work: Changes in the blood repertoire were not tracked past 4 weeks after treatment. With a single-armed trial design, the study had no way to address how radiation dose or scheduling affects the TCR repertoire. Because pretreatment tumor biopsies were not available, the study could not determine whether clonotypes were already present within the tumor at baseline. In blood, the top tumor clonotypes increased from baseline to 2 weeks after radiation and then shrank by 4 weeks, which suggests a temporary expansion of tumor-resident clones.

Per the publication, the time point label means: baseline pretreatment blood. The sample's treatment or condition label, decoded: 15 Gy SBRT to primary tumor, nephrectomy 4 weeks later. To follow tumor-enriched clonotypes, serial peripheral blood was collected from radiation-treated patients at baseline and at 2 weeks and 4 weeks after SBRT. Every patient's renal cell carcinoma showed clear cell pathology. The QIAamp DNA Blood Mini Kit (Qiagen) was used to prepare genomic DNA for TCR sequencing. The analyses included only samples that passed all quality control checks. TCR beta libraries were generated from genomic DNA with the immunoSEQ kit, following the manufacturer's recommendations. To prepare the libraries, a first multiplex PCR with proprietary primers was run, followed by a second PCR that added unique barcodes, and a bead cleanup was done after each round. Each sample batch included a kit-provided positive control reaction and a negative control reaction. The final libraries underwent checking on an Agilent 4200 TapeStation D1000 ScreenTape, volumetric pooling, and quantification by qPCR. An Illumina NextSeq500 fitted with a MidOutput 150-cycle cartridge performed the sequencing, running 156 Read1 cycles and 15 Index1 cycles with the kit's custom primers. The pooled library was loaded at roughly 1 pM, with a 20% PhiX control spiked in. The study's processing was this. Vendor-processed data were analyzed in R, with a clonotype defined as all T cells sharing the same CDR3 nucleotide sequence. In the clone abundance analyses, frequencies were normalized to the 10,000 most abundant clones in each sample. Before analysis, public T cell clones were removed, and these numbered fewer than five per sample on average. An abundance difference of at least 32-fold between compartments was the criterion for calling clonotypes tumor-enriched or baseline blood-enriched. A beta-binomial differential abundance model was applied to find clonotypes that expanded or contracted between blood time points. Tumor-blood repertoire similarity was measured with the Baroni-Urbani and Buser coefficient, and group comparisons used two-tailed Wilcoxon tests in R. Drawn from immuneACCESS, this table holds only the in-frame rearrangements with V and J called that TCRdb kept. Clones are partly lost; checked studies trace under half to an unresolved V gene and leave the rest unexplained. V, J and clone size derive from that table, while D and trimming were established from the DNA sequence. Across this sample there are over 120,000 clones, with about 88% seen only once. About 11% of the sample lies in the top ten.

This TCR was recovered from a woman aged 50 to 60 with renal cell carcinoma. Sequenced here: blood, sampled from a patient whose treatment included radiotherapy and nephrectomy. Here the chain combines TRBV29-1 and TRBJ2-2; the D gene cannot be resolved reliably. This receptor carries the CDR3 CSFDRNTGELFF. The DNA is as follows: TGCAGCTTTGACCGTAACACCGGGGAGCTGTTTTTT.